Listed below are T cell receptor beta chains from one sample, sequenced in a study of cytomegalovirus exposure and HLA in healthy donors. The protocol was immunoSEQ multiplex PCR, while the TCRdb copy is restricted to in-frame clones and leaves out a portion. The sample holds 130,000 to 150,000 clones; over 75% are singletons and the top ten take 5.7%. The sequencing sample was made of PBMCs. These receptors were taken from a man aged 30 to 45 in good health and CMV-seropositive. CDR3s include the opening cysteine and the closing phenylalanine or tryptophan. Each record gives: V gene, D gene, J gene, clone size, CDR3 DNA, CDR3 protein. D genes are given only for firm matches. Not all rows give a size; the values are once, few, many and, for expanded clones, a class.

v_gene: TRBV19; d_gene: TRBD1; j_gene: TRBJ2-5; abundance: once; CDR3nt: TGTGCCAGTAGAACGACAGGGGCAGAGACCCAGTACTTC; CDR3aa: CASRTTGAETQYF
v_gene: TRBV30; d_gene: TRBD1; j_gene: TRBJ2-2; abundance: NA; CDR3nt: TGTGCCTGGAGTCCCGCCCGGACAGGGACCACCGGGGAGCTGTTTTTT; CDR3aa: CAWSPARTGTTGELFF
v_gene: TRBV29-1; d_gene: NA; j_gene: TRBJ2-1; abundance: NA; CDR3nt: TGCAGCGTTGGACATCTCGAGCGGAATGAGCAGTTCTTC; CDR3aa: CSVGHLERNEQFF
v_gene: TRBV6-1; d_gene: TRBD1; j_gene: TRBJ2-4; abundance: NA; CDR3nt: TGTGCCAGCAGTGGCGGACAGGGGGGGATGGCCAAAAACATTCAGTACTTC; CDR3aa: CASSGGQGGMAKNIQYF
v_gene: TRBV27; d_gene: TRBD2; j_gene: TRBJ2-1; abundance: NA; CDR3nt: TGTGCCAGCAGTTTATCGAGTAGCGGGAGTTGGTATGAGCAGTTCTTC; CDR3aa: CASSLSSSGSWYEQFF
v_gene: TRBV6-5; d_gene: NA; j_gene: TRBJ2-7; abundance: NA; CDR3nt: TGTGCCAGCAGTTACCGGGGATACGAGCAGTACTTC; CDR3aa: CASSYRGYEQYF
v_gene: TRBV10-3; d_gene: NA; j_gene: TRBJ1-6; abundance: NA; CDR3nt: TGTGCCATCAGTGGCAGGGAATCACCCCTCCACTTT; CDR3aa: CAISGRESPLHF
v_gene: TRBV19; d_gene: TRBD1; j_gene: TRBJ1-2; abundance: NA; CDR3nt: TGTGCCAGTAGTACCGGGACAGCCTATGGCTACACCTTC; CDR3aa: CASSTGTAYGYTF
v_gene: TRBV27; d_gene: TRBD2; j_gene: TRBJ2-2; abundance: NA; CDR3nt: TGTGCCAGCAGTTTCGGCGGGAGTCTGAACACCGGGGAGCTGTTTTTT; CDR3aa: CASSFGGSLNTGELFF
v_gene: TRBV28; d_gene: TRBD2; j_gene: TRBJ2-7; abundance: NA; CDR3nt: TGTGCCAGCAAGACTAGCGGGAGGGTGGTGGAGCAGTACTTC; CDR3aa: CASKTSGRVVEQYF
v_gene: TRBV2; d_gene: NA; j_gene: TRBJ2-4; abundance: once; CDR3nt: TGTGCCAGCATAAAGGGAGGGCAGGGGAGCTACGAGCTAGCCAAAAACATTCAGTACTTC; CDR3aa: CASIKGGQGSYELAKNIQYF
v_gene: TRBV2; d_gene: NA; j_gene: TRBJ1-5; abundance: NA; CDR3nt: TGTGCCAGCAGTGATAGTTATGGCAATCAGCCCCAGCATTTT; CDR3aa: CASSDSYGNQPQHF
v_gene: TRBV27; d_gene: NA; j_gene: TRBJ2-3; abundance: once; CDR3nt: TGTGCCAGCAGCCGGACTAGCACAGATACGCAGTATTTT; CDR3aa: CASSRTSTDTQYF
v_gene: TRBV19; d_gene: TRBD1; j_gene: TRBJ1-1; abundance: NA; CDR3nt: TGTGCCAGCCAGGGACAGGGGCCGGTCACTGAAGCTTTCTTT; CDR3aa: CASQGQGPVTEAFF
v_gene: TRBV19; d_gene: NA; j_gene: TRBJ1-5; abundance: NA; CDR3nt: TGTGCCAGTAGTATAGGTCTCCGAGGCAATCAGCCCCAGCATTTT; CDR3aa: CASSIGLRGNQPQHF
v_gene: TRBV7-9; d_gene: TRBD1; j_gene: TRBJ2-5; abundance: NA; CDR3nt: TGTTCCAGCAGAACTACCGGGACAGCACTTGAGACCCAGTACTTC; CDR3aa: CSSRTTGTALETQYF
v_gene: TRBV2; d_gene: NA; j_gene: TRBJ2-2; abundance: NA; CDR3nt: TGTGCCAGCAGGGATACAGGTGTCAGGCACACCGGGGAGCTGTTTTTT; CDR3aa: CASRDTGVRHTGELFF
v_gene: TRBV28; d_gene: NA; j_gene: TRBJ2-1; abundance: once; CDR3nt: TGTGCCAGCAGTTTTCAGGGTGAGCAGTTCTTC; CDR3aa: CASSFQGEQFF
v_gene: TRBV28; d_gene: TRBD2; j_gene: TRBJ2-2; abundance: NA; CDR3nt: TGTGCCAGCAGGATGGGGGGGGGCACCGGGGAGCTGTTTTTT; CDR3aa: CASRMGGGTGELFF
v_gene: TRBV28; d_gene: TRBD2; j_gene: TRBJ2-7; abundance: NA; CDR3nt: TGTGCCTCCGGGGGGGCCCGGCTTTGGGAGCAGTACTTC; CDR3aa: CASGGARLWEQYF
v_gene: TRBV27; d_gene: TRBD1; j_gene: TRBJ1-2; abundance: NA; CDR3nt: TGTGCCACCTCTACAGGGGGCTATGGCTACACCTTC; CDR3aa: CATSTGGYGYTF
v_gene: TRBV27; d_gene: TRBD2; j_gene: TRBJ2-5; abundance: NA; CDR3nt: TGTGCCAGCAGTTTACTAGCGGGAGACCCAGGAGAGACCCAGTACTTC; CDR3aa: CASSLLAGDPGETQYF
v_gene: TRBV7-2; d_gene: NA; j_gene: TRBJ1-1; abundance: NA; CDR3nt: TGTGCCAGCAGCTTAATCACAGCACCATCGAACACTGAAGCTTTCTTT; CDR3aa: CASSLITAPSNTEAFF
v_gene: TRBV7-8; d_gene: NA; j_gene: TRBJ1-5; abundance: NA; CDR3nt: TGTGCCAGCAGCCCCCCCGGGGGACGGGGTCAGCCCCAGCATTTT; CDR3aa: CASSPPGGRGQPQHF
v_gene: TRBV15; d_gene: TRBD1; j_gene: TRBJ1-6; abundance: NA; CDR3nt: TGTGCCACCACCCCGGGACAGGGGAATTCACCCCTCCACTTT; CDR3aa: CATTPGQGNSPLHF
v_gene: TRBV30; d_gene: TRBD2; j_gene: TRBJ2-2; abundance: NA; CDR3nt: TGTGCCTGGAGTGAAAAATTTCCGCGGGGGGCCACCCCCGGGGAGCTGTTTTTT; CDR3aa: CAWSEKFPRGATPGELFF
v_gene: TRBV6-1; d_gene: NA; j_gene: TRBJ1-5; abundance: NA; CDR3nt: TGTGCCAGCAGTTCCCCCAAAGGAGACCAGCATTTT; CDR3aa: CASSSPKGDQHF
v_gene: TRBV5-4; d_gene: NA; j_gene: TRBJ1-4; abundance: once; CDR3nt: TGTGCCAGCAGCATCAGGGGTACAACTAATGAAAAACTGTTTTTT; CDR3aa: CASSIRGTTNEKLFF
v_gene: TRBV11-2; d_gene: TRBD2; j_gene: TRBJ2-1; abundance: NA; CDR3nt: TGTGCCAGCAGCTTCCCCATAGCGGGGGCCGTAAATGAGCAGTTCTTC; CDR3aa: CASSFPIAGAVNEQFF
v_gene: TRBV30; d_gene: NA; j_gene: TRBJ1-6; abundance: NA; CDR3nt: TGTGCCTGGAGTCTGACAGTTAATAATTCACCCCTCCACTTT; CDR3aa: CAWSLTVNNSPLHF
v_gene: TRBV5-1; d_gene: NA; j_gene: TRBJ2-7; abundance: NA; CDR3nt: TGCGCCAGCAGCTTAGTTCAGGGTTCCTACGAGCAGTACTTC; CDR3aa: CASSLVQGSYEQYF
v_gene: TRBV5-1; d_gene: TRBD2; j_gene: TRBJ2-5; abundance: NA; CDR3nt: TGCGCCAGCAGTCAAGAAACTAGCGGGATTAGGGAGACCCAGTACTTC; CDR3aa: CASSQETSGIRETQYF
v_gene: TRBV6-5; d_gene: NA; j_gene: TRBJ1-2; abundance: NA; CDR3nt: TGTGCCAGCAGTTACAACAGGATTATTAACTATGGCTACACCTTC; CDR3aa: CASSYNRIINYGYTF
v_gene: TRBV28; d_gene: NA; j_gene: TRBJ2-7; abundance: NA; CDR3nt: TGTGCCAGCAAAGGGAGCTACGAGCAGTACTTC; CDR3aa: CASKGSYEQYF
v_gene: TRBV2; d_gene: NA; j_gene: TRBJ2-3; abundance: NA; CDR3nt: TGTGCCAGGGGGGGAGGCAGACGCACAGATACGCAGTATTTT; CDR3aa: CARGGGRRTDTQYF
v_gene: TRBV6-1; d_gene: NA; j_gene: TRBJ1-1; abundance: NA; CDR3nt: TGTGCCAGCATCCTCGGGGGAGCTTTCTTT; CDR3aa: CASILGGAFF
v_gene: TRBV5-1; d_gene: NA; j_gene: TRBJ2-5; abundance: NA; CDR3nt: TGCGCCAGCAGCTTGACTAGCCCCCAAGAGACCCAGTACTTC; CDR3aa: CASSLTSPQETQYF
v_gene: TRBV4-1; d_gene: NA; j_gene: TRBJ1-4; abundance: NA; CDR3nt: TGCGCCAGCAGCCAATATACCGGGTCCCCTGAAAAACTGTTTTTT; CDR3aa: CASSQYTGSPEKLFF
v_gene: TRBV19; d_gene: TRBD2; j_gene: TRBJ2-3; abundance: few; CDR3nt: TGTGCCAGTAGTAACCTAGCGGGAGAAGGAACAGATACGCAGTATTTT; CDR3aa: CASSNLAGEGTDTQYF
v_gene: TRBV29-1; d_gene: NA; j_gene: TRBJ2-5; abundance: NA; CDR3nt: NA; CDR3aa: CSVWGQGSTNF
v_gene: TRBV7-2; d_gene: NA; j_gene: TRBJ1-2; abundance: NA; CDR3nt: TGTGCCAGCAGCTTAGTTTACTCCGGAGCGGAAGGCTACACCTTC; CDR3aa: CASSLVYSGAEGYTF
v_gene: TRBV5-1; d_gene: TRBD2; j_gene: TRBJ2-2; abundance: NA; CDR3nt: TGCGCCACCAGGGAGGGCTCGCTTGGGGAGCTGTTTTTT; CDR3aa: CATREGSLGELFF
v_gene: TRBV7-9; d_gene: TRBD2; j_gene: TRBJ2-3; abundance: NA; CDR3nt: TGTGCCAGCAGCCGTTCGGGGGGGAGAGCGGGACCTAGCACAGATACGCAGTATTTT; CDR3aa: CASSRSGGRAGPSTDTQYF
v_gene: TRBV6-6; d_gene: TRBD1; j_gene: TRBJ1-1; abundance: NA; CDR3nt: TGTGCCAGCAGTCGGGACAGCTTCACTGAAGCTTTCTTT; CDR3aa: CASSRDSFTEAFF
v_gene: TRBV2; d_gene: NA; j_gene: TRBJ1-5; abundance: NA; CDR3nt: TGTGCCAGCAGCGGGGGATTGATCTATAGCAATCAGCCCCAGCATTTT; CDR3aa: CASSGGLIYSNQPQHF
v_gene: TRBV7-9; d_gene: NA; j_gene: TRBJ2-5; abundance: NA; CDR3nt: TGTGCCAGCAGCTTACCAGGGGCGGAGACCCAGTACTTC; CDR3aa: CASSLPGAETQYF